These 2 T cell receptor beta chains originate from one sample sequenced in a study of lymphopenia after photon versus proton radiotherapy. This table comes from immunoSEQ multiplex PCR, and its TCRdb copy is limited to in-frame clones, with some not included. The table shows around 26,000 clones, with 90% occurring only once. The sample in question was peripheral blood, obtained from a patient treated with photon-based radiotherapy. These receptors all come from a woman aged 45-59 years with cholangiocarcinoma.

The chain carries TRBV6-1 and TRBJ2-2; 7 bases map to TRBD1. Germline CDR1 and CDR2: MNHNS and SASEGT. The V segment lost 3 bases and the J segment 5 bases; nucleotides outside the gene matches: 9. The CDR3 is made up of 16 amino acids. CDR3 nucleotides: TGTGCCAGCAGTGACGGACCGGGACAGATAACCGGGGAGCTGTTTTTT. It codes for CASSDGPGQITGELFF.

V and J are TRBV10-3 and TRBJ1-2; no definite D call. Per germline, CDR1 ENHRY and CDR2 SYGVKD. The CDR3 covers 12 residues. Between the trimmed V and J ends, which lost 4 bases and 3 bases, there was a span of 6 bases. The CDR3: CAISGIHYGYTF. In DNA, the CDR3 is TGTGCCATCAGTGGGATCCACTATGGCTACACCTTC.